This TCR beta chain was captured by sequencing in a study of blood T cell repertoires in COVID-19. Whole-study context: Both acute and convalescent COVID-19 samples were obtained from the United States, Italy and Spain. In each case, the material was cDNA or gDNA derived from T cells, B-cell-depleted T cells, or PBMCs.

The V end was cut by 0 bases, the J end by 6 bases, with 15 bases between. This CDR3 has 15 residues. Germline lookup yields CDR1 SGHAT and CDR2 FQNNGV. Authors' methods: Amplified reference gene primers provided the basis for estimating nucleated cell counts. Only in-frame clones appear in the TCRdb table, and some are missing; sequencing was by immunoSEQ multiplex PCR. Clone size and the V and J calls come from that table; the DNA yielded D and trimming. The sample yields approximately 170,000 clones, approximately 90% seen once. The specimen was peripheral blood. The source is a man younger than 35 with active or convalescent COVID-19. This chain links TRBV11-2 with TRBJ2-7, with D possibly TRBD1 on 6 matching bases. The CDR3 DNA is TGTGCCAGCAGCTTAGAGTACTCAGGGGTTGGCGAGCAGTACGTC. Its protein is CASSLEYSGVGEQYV.